This T cell receptor beta chain originates from a study of OX40 agonist ivuxolimab in advanced cancers. Study observations and caveats: The specificity for antigen of the expanded peripheral T cells was not determined. The study found that CD8+ T cells averaged more expanded clones than CD4+.

Cycle 7 day 1, cycle 4 day 1, and baseline were the timepoints at which blood was sampled. Measured with immunoSEQ multiplex PCR; TCRdb has only the in-frame clones, and not every one. In the table there are about 73,000 clones, around 80% of which are singletons. This clone was recorded once. As yet, its antigen is unknown. This CDR3 region has 11 residues. Germline V lookup: CDR1 GTSNPN, CDR2 SVGIG (reference sequence). V was shortened by 2 bases and J by 5 bases, with 6 bases between the two germline ends. The material sequenced was CD4+ or CD8+ T cells sorted from blood, taken in a trial of the OX40 agonist ivuxolimab. The source is an adult with an advanced solid tumor such as melanoma, head and neck, liver or kidney cancer. The V call is TRBV30, the J call TRBJ2-5; D is uncertain. CDR3 DNA sequence: TGTGCCTGGAGTCTCGGCGAGACCCAGTACTTC. The encoded protein is CAWSLGETQYF.